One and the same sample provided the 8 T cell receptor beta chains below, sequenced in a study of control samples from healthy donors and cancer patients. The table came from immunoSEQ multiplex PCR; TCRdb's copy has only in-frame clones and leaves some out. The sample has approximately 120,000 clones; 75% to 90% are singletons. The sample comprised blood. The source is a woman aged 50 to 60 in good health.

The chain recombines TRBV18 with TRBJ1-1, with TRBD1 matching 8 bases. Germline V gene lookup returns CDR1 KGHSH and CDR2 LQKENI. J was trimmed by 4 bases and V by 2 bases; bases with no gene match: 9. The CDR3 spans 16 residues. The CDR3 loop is CASSPTIRGRATEAFF. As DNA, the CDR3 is TGTGCCAGCTCACCAACGATCAGGGGGCGAGCCACTGAAGCTTTCTTT.

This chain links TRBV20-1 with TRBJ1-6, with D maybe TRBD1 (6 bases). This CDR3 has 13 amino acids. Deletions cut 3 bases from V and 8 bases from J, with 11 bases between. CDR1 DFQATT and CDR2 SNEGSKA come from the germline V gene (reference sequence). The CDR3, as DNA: TGCAGTGCTAGTCAGGACAGTGATTCACCCCTCCACTTT. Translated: CSASQDSDSPLHF.

The CDR3 sequence is CASWGGSGTGELFF. CDR3 sequence (DNA): TGTGCCAGCTGGGGCGGCTCGGGTACCGGGGAGCTGTTTTTT. The J gene is TRBJ2-2, the V gene TRBV2; maybe TRBD1 (5 bases). Trimming shortened V by 8 bases and J by 5 bases, and 15 bases separated the two germline ends. Looked up from germline, CDR1 is SNHLY and CDR2 is FYNNEI. This CDR3 contains 14 residues. The whole variable domain, filled in from reference TRBV2 and TRBJ2-2, reads EPEVTQTPSHQVTQMGQEVILRCVPISNHLYFYWYRQILGQKVEFLVSFYNNEISEKSEIFDDQFSVERPDGSNFTLKIRSTKLEDSAMYFCASWGGSGTGELFFGEGSRLTVL.

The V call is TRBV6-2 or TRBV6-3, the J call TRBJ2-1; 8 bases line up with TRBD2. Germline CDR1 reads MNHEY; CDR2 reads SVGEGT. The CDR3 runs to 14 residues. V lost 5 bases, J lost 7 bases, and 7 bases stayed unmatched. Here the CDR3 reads CASSPYGRENEQFF. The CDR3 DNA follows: TGTGCCAGCAGTCCCTACGGGAGGGAGAATGAGCAGTTCTTC.

CDR3 nucleotide sequence: TGTGCCAGCAGCTTGGGGCTAGCGATCTACGAGCAGTACGTC. Protein: CASSLGLAIYEQYV. This chain uses TRBV5-5 with TRBJ2-7; D is possibly TRBD2 (6 bases). The CDR3 runs 14 residues. Germline V gene data show CDR1 as SGHKS and CDR2 as YYEKEE (reference sequence). V was clipped by 0 bases and J by 3 bases, with 10 bases between them.

CDR3 in DNA: TGTGCCAGCAGCTCCGGGACCAACTTGGCCGGCTACACCTTC. It encodes CASSSGTNLAGYTF. This rearrangement joins TRBV7-3 to TRBJ1-2, with D perhaps TRBD1 (5 bases). The germline gives CDR1 SGHTA, CDR2 FQGTGA. The length of the CDR3 is 14 residues. V lost 4 bases and J lost 8, with 17 bases in between.

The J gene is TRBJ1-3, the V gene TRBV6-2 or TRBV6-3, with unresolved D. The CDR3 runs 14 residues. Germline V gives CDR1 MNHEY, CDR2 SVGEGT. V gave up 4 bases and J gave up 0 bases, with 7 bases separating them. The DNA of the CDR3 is TGTGCCAGCAGTTCAGTTGACTCTGGAAACACCATATATTTT. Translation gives CASSSVDSGNTIYF.

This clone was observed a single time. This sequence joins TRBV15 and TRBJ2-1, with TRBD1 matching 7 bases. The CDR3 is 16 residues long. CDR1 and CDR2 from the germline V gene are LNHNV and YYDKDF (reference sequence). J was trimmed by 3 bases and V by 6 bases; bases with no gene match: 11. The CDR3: CATSSRDRANYNEQFF. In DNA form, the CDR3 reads TGTGCCACCAGTTCTCGAGACAGGGCTAACTACAATGAGCAGTTCTTC.